The T cell receptor beta chain described here comes from a study of blood T cell repertoires in COVID-19. Turning to the study itself: The origin of the acute and convalescent COVID-19 samples was the United States, Italy and Spain.

In the source study's methods: Amplification with reference gene primers provided the estimates of nucleated cell counts. The assay was immunoSEQ multiplex PCR, and TCRdb's table has in-frame clones only and misses some. The D gene and trimming were derived from the DNA, and the V and J assignments and clone size from that table. Found here are more than 200,000 clones, approximately 90% of them singletons; the top ten hold 1.9%. With 6 bases clipped from V and 4 bases from J, the junction kept 8 bases outside the gene matches. The CDR3 contains 15 residues. The germline V gene encodes CDR1 SNHLY and CDR2 FYNNEI.

The receptor was derived from a woman in her late teens or twenties who had recovered from COVID-19. The rearrangement links TRBV2 to TRBJ1-5; 8 bases agree with TRBD1. Sequenced: PBMCs or T cells enriched from blood (not recorded which). The CDR3 protein is CASRDTGGGNQPQHF. The DNA of the CDR3 is TGTGCCAGCAGGGACACAGGGGGTGGGAATCAGCCCCAGCATTTT.